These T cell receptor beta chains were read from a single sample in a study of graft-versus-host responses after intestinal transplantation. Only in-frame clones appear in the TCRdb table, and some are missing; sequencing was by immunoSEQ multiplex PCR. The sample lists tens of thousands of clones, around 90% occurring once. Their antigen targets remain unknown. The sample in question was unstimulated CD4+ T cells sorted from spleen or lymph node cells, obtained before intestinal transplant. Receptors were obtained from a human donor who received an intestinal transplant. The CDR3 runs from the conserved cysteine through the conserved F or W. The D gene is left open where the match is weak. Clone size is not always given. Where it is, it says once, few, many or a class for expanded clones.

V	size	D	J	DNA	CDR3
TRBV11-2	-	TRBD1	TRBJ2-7	TGTGCCAGCAGCACTTCGACAGGGACCTACGAGCAGTACTTC	CASSTSTGTYEQYF
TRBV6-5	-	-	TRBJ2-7	TGTGCCAGCAGCCTCCAGACTAACTCCTACGAGCAGTACTTC	CASSLQTNSYEQYF
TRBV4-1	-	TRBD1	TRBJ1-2	TGCGCCAGCAGCCGTCTGGGGGGGGGACAGAGGCGCCCATTGCCGGGTTATGGCTACACCTTC	CASSRLGGGQRRPLPGYGYTF
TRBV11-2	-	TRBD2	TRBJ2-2	TGTGCCAGCAGCCCCACCCCCTCTAGCGGGAGTTACACCGGGGAGCTGTTTTTT	CASSPTPSSGSYTGELFF
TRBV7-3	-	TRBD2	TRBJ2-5	TGTGCCAGCAGCTCCTCGGGACTACGGGAGACCCAGTACTTC	CASSSSGLRETQYF
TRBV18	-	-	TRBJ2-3	TGTGCCAGCTCGAGTGATACGCAGTATTTT	CASSSDTQYF
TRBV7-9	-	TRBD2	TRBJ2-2	TGTGCCAGCAGCTTCCTAGCGGGAGGGTCCACCGGGGAGCTGTTTTTT	CASSFLAGGSTGELFF
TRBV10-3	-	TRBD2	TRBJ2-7	TGTGCCATCAGTGAAAATTCCGGGACTAGTCCCTCCTACGAGCAGTACTTC	CAISENSGTSPSYEQYF
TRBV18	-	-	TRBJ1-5	TGTGCCAGCTCAGGCCCGGGGGGGATCAATCAGCCCCAGCATTTT	CASSGPGGINQPQHF
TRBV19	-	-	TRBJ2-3	TGTGCCAGTAGTCCCTCCACCTCGGGTGATACGCAGTATTTT	CASSPSTSGDTQYF
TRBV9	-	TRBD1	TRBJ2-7	TGTGCCAGCAGCGTGGGGGACAGGGCGACCTACGAGCAGTACTTC	CASSVGDRATYEQYF
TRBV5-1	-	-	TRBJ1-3	TGCGCCAGCAGCGTCGGACAGCGCCGCTCTGGAAACACCATATATTTT	CASSVGQRRSGNTIYF
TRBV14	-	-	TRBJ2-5	TGTGCCAGCAGCCGACAGCAACAAGAGACCCAGTACTTC	CASSRQQQETQYF
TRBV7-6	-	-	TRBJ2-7	TGTGCCAGCAGCTTAGTCATGGGGGACTACGAGCAGTACTTC	CASSLVMGDYEQYF
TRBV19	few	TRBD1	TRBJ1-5	TGTGCCAGTAGACCGACAGGGTACAATCAGCCCCAGCATTTT	CASRPTGYNQPQHF
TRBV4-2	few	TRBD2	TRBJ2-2	TGTGCCAGCAGCCCTGGACTAGCGGGAGAGGGGGGGGAGCTGTTTTTT	CASSPGLAGEGGELFF
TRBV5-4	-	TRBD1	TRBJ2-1	TGTGCCAGCAGCTTGGGTGGGCTAGCAGGGGGCGTCTACAATGAGCAGTTCTTC	CASSLGGLAGGVYNEQFF
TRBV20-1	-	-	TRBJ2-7	TGCAGTGCTACGGCACCTTACGAGCAGTACTTC	CSATAPYEQYF
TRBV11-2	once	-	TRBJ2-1	TGTGCCAGCAGCCGGCGTTCCGGGAGCTCCTACAATGAGCAGTTCTTC	CASSRRSGSSYNEQFF
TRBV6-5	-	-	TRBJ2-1	TGTGCCAGCAGGGCCCGAGGGGGACGGGCCAATGAGCAGTTCTTC	CASRARGGRANEQFF
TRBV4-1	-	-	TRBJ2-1	TGCGCCAGCAGCCCCCTGGGGTTCTTGGAAATAAGCCGGGGCAATGAGCAGTTCTTC	CASSPLGFLEISRGNEQFF
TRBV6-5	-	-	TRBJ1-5	TGTGCCAGCATCTCCGGGACCTCTAAGGGGCCCCAGCATTTT	CASISGTSKGPQHF
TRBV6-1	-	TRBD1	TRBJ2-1	TGTGCCAGCAGTGGCACCACAGGGGGAGGCTACAATGAGCAGTTCTTC	CASSGTTGGGYNEQFF
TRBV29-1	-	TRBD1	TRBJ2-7	TGCAGCGTTGGGACAGGTTTCGTCGACGAGCAGTACTTC	CSVGTGFVDEQYF
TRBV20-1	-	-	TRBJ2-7	TGCAGTGTCTGGAGCTCCTACGAGCAGTACTTC	CSVWSSYEQYF
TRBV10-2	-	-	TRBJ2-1	TGCGCCAGCAGTATAGGCGGGGCATCTACCTCCTACAATGAGCAGTTCTTC	CASSIGGASTSYNEQFF
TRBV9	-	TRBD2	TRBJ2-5	TGTGCCAGCAGCGTGGGGGGACCGGGACTAGGGATGTTCCAAGAGACCCAGTACTTC	CASSVGGPGLGMFQETQYF
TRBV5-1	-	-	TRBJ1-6	TGCGCCAGCAGCAGGGACGGACGAAATTCACCCCTCCACTTT	CASSRDGRNSPLHF
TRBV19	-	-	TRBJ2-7	TGTGCCAGTAGTATTTGGGGTGCGGGACATAAATCCTACGAGCAGTACTTC	CASSIWGAGHKSYEQYF
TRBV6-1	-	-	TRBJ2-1	TGTGCCAGCGGTAGACCTCGCTACAATGAGCAGTTCTTC	CASGRPRYNEQFF
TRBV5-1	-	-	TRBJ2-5	TGCGCCAGCAGCTTGGCCAGGCAAGAGACCCAGTACTTC	CASSLARQETQYF
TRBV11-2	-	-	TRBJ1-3	TGTGCCAGCAGCCCCCGGGGTGGGGACCGCTCTGGAAACACCATATATTTT	CASSPRGGDRSGNTIYF
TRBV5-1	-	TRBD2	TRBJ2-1	TGCGCCAGCAGCTACGGCGGACTAGCATCCTACAATGAGCAGTTCTTC	CASSYGGLASYNEQFF
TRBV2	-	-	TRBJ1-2	TGTGCCAGCAGTGAAGGAACCTCCTATGGCTACACCTTC	CASSEGTSYGYTF
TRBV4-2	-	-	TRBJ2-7	TGTGCCAGCAGCCGCGACGGGGATACTCCGACCCGTCTCTCCTACGAGCAGTACTTC	CASSRDGDTPTRLSYEQYF
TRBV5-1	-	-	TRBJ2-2	TGCGCCAGCAGCTTGGGCGGAGGGTACACCGGGGAGCTGTTTTTT	CASSLGGGYTGELFF
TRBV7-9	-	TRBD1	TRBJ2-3	TGTGCCAGCAGCGCACGACAGGGGGCCTTCACAGATACGCAGTATTTT	CASSARQGAFTDTQYF
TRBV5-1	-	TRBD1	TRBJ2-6	TGCGCCAGCTTCCAGGGGGCGTCTGGGGCCAACGTCCTGACTTTC	CASFQGASGANVLTF
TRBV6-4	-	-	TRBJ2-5	TGTGCCAGCAGTGACTCTGGGGAGACCCAGTACTTC	CASSDSGETQYF
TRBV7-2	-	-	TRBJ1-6	TGTGCCAGCAGCTACTTGGACAGCAATAATTCACCCCTCCACTTT	CASSYLDSNNSPLHF
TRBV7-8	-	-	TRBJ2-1	TGTGCCAGCAGCTCCCCGCGGCGGAGAGGGGGTTACAATGAGCAGTTCTTC	CASSSPRRRGGYNEQFF
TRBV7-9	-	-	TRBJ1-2	TGTGCCAGCAGCTCCAAGAAGCAGGGCGAATATGGCTACACCTTC	CASSSKKQGEYGYTF